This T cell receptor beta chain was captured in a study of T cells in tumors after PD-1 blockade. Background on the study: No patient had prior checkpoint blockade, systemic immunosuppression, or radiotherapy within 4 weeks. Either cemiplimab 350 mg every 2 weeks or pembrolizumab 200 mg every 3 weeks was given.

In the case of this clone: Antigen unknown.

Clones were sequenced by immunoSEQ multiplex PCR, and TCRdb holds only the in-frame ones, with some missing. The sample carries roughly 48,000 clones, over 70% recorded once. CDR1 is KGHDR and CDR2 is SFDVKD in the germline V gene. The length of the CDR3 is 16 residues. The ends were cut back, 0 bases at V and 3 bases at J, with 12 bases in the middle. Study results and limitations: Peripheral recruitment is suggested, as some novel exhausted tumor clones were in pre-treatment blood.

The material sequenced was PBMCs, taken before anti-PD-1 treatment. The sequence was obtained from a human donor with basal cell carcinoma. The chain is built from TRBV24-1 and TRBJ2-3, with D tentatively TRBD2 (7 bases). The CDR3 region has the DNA TGTGCCACCAGTGATTTGGGCAGGGGAGGGACAGATACGCAGTATTTT. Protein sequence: CATSDLGRGGTDTQYF.